This T cell receptor (beta chain) was profiled in a study of cytomegalovirus exposure and HLA in healthy donors. Whole-study findings and limits: An observed cluster of highly shared sequence variants was recorded as a likely sequencing artifact. Of the V segments, some could not be distinguished, including TRBV6-2 and TRBV6-3, and were excluded. Within an earlier analysis, most TCR beta V segments proved productive either about 90% or about 30% of the time.

Primers for the PCR totalled 60 Vbeta and 13 Jbeta. Clones were sequenced by immunoSEQ multiplex PCR, and TCRdb holds only the in-frame ones, with some missing. In the table there are 150,000 to 200,000 clones, over 80% of which are singletons. These donors counted as nominally healthy when sampled, but unrecorded immune exposures were likely. To note about this clone: The antigen is unknown.

V trimming: 3 bases; J trimming: 7 bases; junction bases outside the gene matches: 8. CDR3 length equals 15 residues. Germline loops: CDR1 LGHNA, CDR2 YSLEER. The chain employs TRBV4-3 and TRBJ1-2; 10 bases match TRBD1. The source is a man aged 40-50 years in good health and CMV-seronegative. The sample comprised PBMCs. CDR3 sequence reads: CASSHRQGAGGGYTF. The CDR3 coding sequence is TGCGCCAGCAGCCACAGACAGGGGGCGGGTGGTGGCTACACCTTC.